This entry lists 8 T cell receptor beta chains sequenced from one sample in a study of cytomegalovirus exposure and HLA in healthy donors. Researchers ran the PCR with 60 Vbeta and 13 Jbeta primers. The repertoire was sequenced with immunoSEQ multiplex PCR; TCRdb's copy has only in-frame clones and lacks some. The data hold fewer than 250,000 clones, with 80% to 90% observed a single time. Sample: PBMCs. The receptor set was obtained from a man aged 25-45 years in good health and CMV-seronegative.

The chain is built from TRBV5-1 and TRBJ2-7; 8 bases are a match to TRBD2. J lost 3 bases, V lost 0 bases, and 17 bases had no gene match. Germline CDR1 and CDR2: SGHRS and YFSETQ. The CDR3 contains 19 residues. The CDR3 loop is CASSLALWPGGAPLYEQYF. DNA of the CDR3: TGCGCCAGCAGCTTGGCTCTCTGGCCGGGGGGGGCCCCTCTCTACGAGCAGTACTTC.

V usage is TRBV4-2 and J usage is TRBJ2-1, with D hard to call. This CDR3 has 12 amino acids. Trimming removed 4 bases from V and 1 base from J, with 2 bases in between. Germline assignment: CDR1 LGHNA and CDR2 YNFKEQ. The CDR3 loop reads CASSPSYNEQFF. Written as DNA, the CDR3 is TGTGCCAGCAGCCCTTCCTACAATGAGCAGTTCTTC.

The chain employs TRBV28 and TRBJ1-5, with D maybe TRBD1 (5 bases). Germline values: CDR1 MDHEN, CDR2 SYDVKM. The CDR3 totals 12 residues. CDR3 in DNA: TGTGCTGGGGGGGGGAACAATCAGCCCCAGCATTTT. It translates to CAGGGNNQPQHF.

This chain joins TRBV7-9 and TRBJ1-4; TRBD1 matches at 9 bases. CDR3 length equals 16 residues. Germline CDR1 reads SEHNR; CDR2 reads FQNEAQ (reference sequence). The trim removed 4 bases at V and 4 bases at J, leaving 7 bases unmatched. Here the CDR3 DNA reads TGTGCCAGCAGCTCACAGCGGGACAGGGTTAATGAAAAACTGTTTTTT. Its translation: CASSSQRDRVNEKLFF.

This clone was seen a few times. CDR3 in DNA: TGCGCCAGCAGCGAAAAACAGGGGAACTATGGCTACACCTTC. Translation: CASSEKQGNYGYTF. This chain links TRBV5-1 with TRBJ1-2; TRBD1 agrees at 7 bases. The junction had 5 bases not matched to a gene; V was cut back by 4 bases and J by 2 bases. Looked up from germline, CDR1 is SGHRS and CDR2 is YFSETQ. The CDR3 length is 14 residues.

The rearrangement links TRBV29-1 to TRBJ1-1; 7 bases map to TRBD1. The V segment lost 4 bases and the J segment 2 bases; nucleotides outside the gene matches: 4. Germline V lookup: CDR1 SQVTM, CDR2 ANQGSEA. CDR3 length equals 13 residues. CDR3 DNA sequence: TGCAGCGTTGCCGGGACAGCTAACACTGAAGCTTTCTTT. It specifies CSVAGTANTEAFF. The variable domain in full, completed from reference TRBV29-1 and TRBJ1-1, reads SAVISQKPSRDICQRGTSLTIQCQVDSQVTMMFWYRQQPGQSLTLIATANQGSEATYESGFVIDKFPISRPNLTFSTLTVSNMSPEDSSIYLCSVAGTANTEAFFGQGTRLTVV.

This rearrangement joins TRBV5-4 to TRBJ2-5; TRBD2 aligns across 12 bases. V lost 4 bases to trimming and J lost 5 bases; unmatched junction nucleotides: 9. CDR3 size: 16 residues. From germline, CDR1 is SGHNT and CDR2 YYREEE (reference sequence). The CDR3 sequence is CASSDRTSGVLETQYF. DNA of the CDR3: TGTGCCAGCAGCGACCGGACTAGCGGGGTTCTGGAGACCCAGTACTTC. Combining the CDR3 with reference TRBV5-4 and TRBJ2-5 gives the whole variable domain ETGVTQSPTHLIKTRGQQVTLRCSSQSGHNTVSWYQQALGQGPQFIFQYYREEENGRGNFPPRFSGLQFPNYSSELNVNALELDDSALYLCASSDRTSGVLETQYFGPGTRLLVL.

The gene calls are TRBV7-9 and TRBJ1-1; 7 nucleotides match TRBD1. V lost 1 base, J lost 1 base, and 3 bases stayed unmatched. CDR3 size: 15 residues. CDR1 and CDR2 (germline): SEHNR, FQNEAQ (reference sequence). CDR3 residues: CASSLGGGGNTEAFF. The CDR3 DNA reads TGTGCCAGCAGCTTAGGAGGGGGCGGGAACACTGAAGCTTTCTTT.